This record covers a single T cell receptor beta chain. The antigen is undetermined. The data are from a study of OX40 agonist ivuxolimab in advanced cancers. Study background: Patients were given ivuxolimab, an antibody that agonizes OX40 (CD134).

The method was immunoSEQ multiplex PCR; TCRdb's version includes in-frame clones alone and lacks a portion of them. This table holds tens of thousands of clones, about nine tenths found once. Per germline, CDR1 MGHRA and CDR2 YSYEKL. V lost 7 bases and J lost 5; bases outside the gene matches: 20. This CDR3 contains 19 residues. Study-wide points: At doses 0.1 to 3.0 mg/kg, CD4+ and CD8+ clones expanded.

The chain employs TRBV4-1 and TRBJ2-3, with 11 bases aligning to TRBD2. The material was CD4+ or CD8+ T cells sorted from blood, obtained in a trial of the OX40 agonist ivuxolimab. The receptor was derived from an adult with an advanced solid tumor such as melanoma, head and neck, liver or kidney cancer. For the CDR3, the DNA is TGCGCCAGCATGGGAGTAGCGGGAGGGCCACGACAAAAGGGAGATACGCAGTATTTT. This sequence encodes CASMGVAGGPRQKGDTQYF.